This T cell receptor (beta chain) is drawn from a study of blood T cell repertoires in COVID-19. Germline CDR1 and CDR2: SSHAT and FNYEAQ (reference sequence). The CDR3 is 14 residues long. Libraries were prepared by immunoSEQ multiplex PCR; TCRdb keeps only in-frame clonotypes and omits some of them. The table shows 35,000 to 45,000 clones, with approximately 90% occurring only once. Only one count was recorded for this clone. A junction boundary mismatches the germline segment, possibly from a read error. The TCR originated in a man aged 65 to 85 with active COVID-19. Sample: peripheral blood. V and J are TRBV7-7 and TRBJ2-5, with 10 bases aligning to TRBD2. CDR3 protein: CASSLGSGRETQYF. CDR3 sequence (DNA): TGTGCTAGCAGCTTAGGTAGCGGGAGGGAGACCCAGTACTTC.